Below, one TCR beta chain is given with its context. Its antigen is undetermined. This CDR3 contains 16 residues. V lost 5 bases and J lost 4, with 19 bases in between. Per germline, CDR1 SGHTA and CDR2 FQGTGA. This record comes from a study of T cell responses to AZD1222 COVID-19 vaccine. Study-level results: Baseline testing showed seropositivity in only five or six AZD1222 recipients. Samples come after the peak T cell response, not at day 14.

This table comes from immunoSEQ multiplex PCR, and its TCRdb copy is limited to in-frame clones, with some not included. The table lists around 140,000 clones, 93% of them singletons. J is TRBJ2-3 and V is TRBV7-3, with D uncertain. The specimen comprised peripheral blood, sampled on day 0 of MenACWY control vaccination. This receptor was obtained from an adult in good health. DNA for the CDR3: TGTGCCAGCAGCCCCTGGCCCCTCCGGGTGGCAGATACGCAGTATTTT. It yields the protein CASSPWPLRVADTQYF.